The sequence of this TCR beta chain was determined in a study of glioma-infiltrating T cells after dendritic cell vaccination. The overall study: The vaccine used monocyte-derived dendritic cells pulsed overnight with autologous tumor lysate. Overall study results and limits: The cohort had few patients with full blood and tumor sets.

CDR1 SGHRS and CDR2 YFSETQ come from the germline V gene. V dropped 3 bases and J dropped 3 bases, with 15 bases sitting between them. This CDR3 is built from 15 residues. Time point of the sample: after dendritic cell vaccination, including at tumor progression/relapse. Selection required adequate fresh-frozen tumor tissue plus more than two years' survival data. Up to about 2 ug genomic DNA was used for TCRB CDR3 amplification. TCRdb's copy holds only in-frame clones and misses some; the assay was immunoSEQ multiplex PCR. This sample carries roughly 100,000 clones, almost 90% of them seen once, and the ten largest clones take roughly 2.5%. About this clone: Antigen: not known.

Source: blood, taken after dendritic cell vaccination. The receptor was derived from a human donor with glioblastoma. The V gene is TRBV5-1, the J gene TRBJ1-2; D is possibly TRBD1 (6 bases). The CDR3 coding sequence is TGCGCCAGCAGCTCCTTACAGGGAGGGGACTATGGCTACACCTTC. Protein: CASSSLQGGDYGYTF.